The clone carrying this T cell receptor (beta chain) is a singleton in its sample. Germline V gene data show CDR1 as MNHEY and CDR2 as SVGEGT. After removal of 5 bases from V and 2 bases from J, the junction contained 16 bases not matched to a gene. The CDR3 runs 18 residues. RNA served as the template for amplifying TCR beta CDR3 regions. In the first round, RT-PCR was carried out with HTBI primers, and a multiplex PCR formed the second round. TCRdb reprocessed the multiplex PCR reads via MiXCR and lists one record per CDR3 protein. Of 300,000 to 500,000 distinct CDR3 sequences in the sample, 15% are singletons; the top ten hold approximately 7%. The entry originates in a study of Graves' ophthalmopathy and Graves' hyperthyroidism.

Specimen: peripheral blood. This clonotype was sampled from a woman aged 18-30 years with stable Graves' hyperthyroidism. The chain employs TRBV6-2 or TRBV6-3 and TRBJ2-5, with TRBD2 identical over 8 bases. The CDR3 nucleotides read TGTGCCAGCAGTCCCTCCCCCGGACTAGCCACACCTCAAGAGACCCAGTACTTC. This sequence encodes CASSPSPGLATPQETQYF.